This TCR beta chain was sequenced during a study of cytomegalovirus exposure and HLA in healthy donors. Study-wide points: A link between a missense DCLRE1C variant and TCR beta V- and J-gene trimming emerged from a later analysis. Some V segments, including TRBV6-2 and TRBV6-3, were excluded as indistinguishable.

This clone was seen a few times. Its matching antigen is unknown. Looked up from germline, CDR1 is SGHRS and CDR2 is YFSETQ. Unmatched junction bases numbered 25, after V lost 4 bases and J lost 7 bases. CDR3 length: 20 amino acids. The PCR had 60 Vbeta and 13 Jbeta primers. Measured with immunoSEQ multiplex PCR; TCRdb has only the in-frame clones, and not every one. The sample lists about 120,000 clones; around 61% were seen once. The source is a woman between 25 and 40 years old in good health and CMV-seronegative. This chain links TRBV5-1 with TRBJ2-1; 8 bases agree with TRBD2. The sequencing input was PBMCs. The CDR3 spells CASSKGLWGVVAGTWNEQFF. In DNA form, the CDR3 reads TGCGCCAGCAGCAAAGGACTTTGGGGGGTGGTAGCGGGAACCTGGAATGAGCAGTTCTTC.